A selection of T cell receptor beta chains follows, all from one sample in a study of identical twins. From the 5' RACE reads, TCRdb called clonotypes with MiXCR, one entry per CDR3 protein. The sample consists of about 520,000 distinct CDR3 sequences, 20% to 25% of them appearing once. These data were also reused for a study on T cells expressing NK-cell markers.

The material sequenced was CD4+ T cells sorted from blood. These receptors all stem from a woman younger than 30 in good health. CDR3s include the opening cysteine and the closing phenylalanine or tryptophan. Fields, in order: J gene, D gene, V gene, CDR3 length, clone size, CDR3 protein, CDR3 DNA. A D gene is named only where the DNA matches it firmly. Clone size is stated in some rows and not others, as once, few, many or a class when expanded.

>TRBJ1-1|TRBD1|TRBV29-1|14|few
CSVYHRGRDTEAFF
TGCAGCGTCTACCACAGGGGGCGTGACACTGAAGCTTTCTTT
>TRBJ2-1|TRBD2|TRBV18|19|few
CASSPPIGGGSLPHNEQFF
TGTGCCAGCTCACCACCGATTGGCGGGGGATCTTTACCCCACAATGAGCAGTTCTTC
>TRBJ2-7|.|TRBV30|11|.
CAWSAFYEQYF
TGTGCCTGGAGTGCATTCTACGAGCAGTACTTC
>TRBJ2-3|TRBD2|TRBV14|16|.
CASSLKTSGGTDTQYF
TGTGCCAGCAGCCTTAAGACTAGCGGGGGAACAGATACGCAGTATTTT
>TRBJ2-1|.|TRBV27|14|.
CASSFQGNFNEQFF
TGTGCCAGCAGTTTCCAAGGGAATTTCAATGAGCAGTTCTTC
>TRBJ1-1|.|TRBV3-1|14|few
CASSQGGGQGEAFF
TGTGCCAGCAGCCAAGGGGGCGGGCAAGGTGAAGCTTTCTTT
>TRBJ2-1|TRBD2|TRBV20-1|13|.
CSVTSGSLIRQFF
TGCAGTGTAACTAGCGGGAGTCTGATTCGGCAGTTCTTC
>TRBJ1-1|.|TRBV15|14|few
CATSPGFMYTEAFF
TGTGCCACCAGCCCAGGGTTTATGTACACTGAAGCTTTCTTT
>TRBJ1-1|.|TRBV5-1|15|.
CASSFSGNMNTEAFF
TGCGCCAGCAGCTTTTCGGGAAATATGAACACTGAAGCTTTCTTT
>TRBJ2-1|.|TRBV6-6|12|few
CASRISGDEQFF
TGTGCCAGCAGGATTTCAGGGGATGAGCAGTTCTTC
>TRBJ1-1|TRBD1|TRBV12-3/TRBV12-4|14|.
CASRRTGMGTEAFF
TGTGCCAGCAGGCGGACAGGTATGGGGACTGAAGCTTTCTTT
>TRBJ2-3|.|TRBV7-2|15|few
CASSSRYGGTDTQYF
TGTGCCAGCAGCTCACGGTACGGGGGAACAGATACGCAGTATTTT
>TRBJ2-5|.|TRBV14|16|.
CASSQGVPLARETQYF
TGTGCCAGCAGCCAAGGGGTTCCCCTAGCCCGAGAGACCCAGTACTTC
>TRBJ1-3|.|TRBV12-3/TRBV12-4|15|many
CASSKLGTYGNTIYF
TGTGCCAGCAGTAAGCTCGGGACGTATGGAAACACCATATATTTT
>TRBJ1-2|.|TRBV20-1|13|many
CSARDGGALGYTF
TGCAGTGCTAGAGATGGGGGGGCGCTCGGCTACACCTTC
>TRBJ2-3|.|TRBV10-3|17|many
CAISEIDTSRRTDTQYF
TGTGCCATCAGTGAAATCGACACCTCCAGACGTACAGATACGCAGTATTTT
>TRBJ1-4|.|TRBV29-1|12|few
CSVWASQEQLFF
TGCAGCGTTTGGGCCAGCCAGGAGCAACTGTTTTTT
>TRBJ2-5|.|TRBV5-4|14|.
CASSSASFQETQYF
TGTGCCAGCAGCTCGGCCAGCTTTCAAGAGACCCAGTACTTC
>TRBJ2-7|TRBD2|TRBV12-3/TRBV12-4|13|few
CASSFTSADEQYF
TGTGCCAGCAGTTTTACTAGCGCGGACGAGCAGTACTTC
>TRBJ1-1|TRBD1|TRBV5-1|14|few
CASSLSTGGTEAFF
TGCGCCAGCAGCTTGAGTACAGGGGGCACTGAAGCTTTCTTT
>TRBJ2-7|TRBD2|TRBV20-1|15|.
CSASRPGLDRLEQYF
TGCAGTGCTTCGAGACCGGGACTAGACAGGCTCGAGCAGTACTTC
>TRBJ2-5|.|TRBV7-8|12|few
CASSPGLETQYF
TGTGCCAGCAGCCCGGGGTTGGAGACCCAGTACTTC
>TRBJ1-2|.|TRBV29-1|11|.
CSVGQANGYTF
TGCAGCGTTGGACAAGCCAATGGCTACACCTTC
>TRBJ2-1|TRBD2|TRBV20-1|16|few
CSALGLEVAGFNEQFF
TGCAGTGCGTTAGGATTGGAAGTAGCGGGGTTCAATGAGCAGTTCTTC
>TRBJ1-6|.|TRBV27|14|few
CASGSQGDNSPLHF
TGTGCCAGCGGATCGCAGGGTGATAATTCACCCCTCCACTTT
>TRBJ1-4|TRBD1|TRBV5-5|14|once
CASSFGQGGEKLFF
TGTGCCAGCAGCTTCGGACAGGGTGGTGAAAAACTGTTTTTT
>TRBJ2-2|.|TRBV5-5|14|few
CASRSAPLTGELFF
TGTGCCAGCAGAAGTGCCCCCCTTACCGGGGAGCTGTTTTTT
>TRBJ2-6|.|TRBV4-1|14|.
CASRSTSGANVLTF
TGCGCCAGCAGATCGACCTCTGGGGCCAACGTCCTGACTTTC
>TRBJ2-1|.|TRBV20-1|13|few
CSASQPGTPMQFF
TGCAGTGCTAGCCAGCCCGGGACTCCCATGCAGTTCTTC
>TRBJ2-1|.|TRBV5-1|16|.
CASSLTLDISYNEQFF
TGCGCCAGCAGCTTGACCTTGGATATCTCCTACAATGAGCAGTTCTTC
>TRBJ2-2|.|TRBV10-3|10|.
CACGLGELFF
TGTGCCTGCGGGCTCGGGGAGCTGTTTTTT
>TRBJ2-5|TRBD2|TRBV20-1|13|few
CSAPTSGYETQYF
TGCAGTGCCCCGACTAGCGGGTATGAGACCCAGTACTTC
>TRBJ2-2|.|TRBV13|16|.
CASSLAIGTQPGELFF
TGTGCCAGCAGCTTGGCTATAGGGACTCAGCCCGGGGAGCTGTTTTTT
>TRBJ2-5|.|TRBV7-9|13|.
CASSWGWATHFYF
TGTGCCAGCAGTTGGGGCTGGGCTACCCATTTTTACTTC
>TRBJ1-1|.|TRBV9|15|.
CASSAPGLGRTEAFF
TGTGCCAGCAGCGCCCCGGGGCTGGGCCGCACTGAAGCTTTCTTT
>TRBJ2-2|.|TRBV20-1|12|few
CSAQRNTGELFF
TGCAGTGCCCAGCGGAACACCGGGGAGCTGTTTTTT
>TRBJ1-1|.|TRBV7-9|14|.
CASSLKTRDTEAFF
TGTGCCAGCAGCCTTAAAACCAGGGACACTGAAGCTTTCTTT
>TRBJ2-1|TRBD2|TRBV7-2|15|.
CASSLQPSGGAGQFF
TGTGCCAGCAGCTTACAACCTAGCGGGGGGGCAGGGCAGTTCTTC
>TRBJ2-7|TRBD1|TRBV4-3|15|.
CASSHLTGANYEQYF
TGCGCCAGCAGCCACCTGACAGGGGCCAATTACGAGCAGTACTTC
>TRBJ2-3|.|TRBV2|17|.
CASSDAGIVPSTDTQYF
TGTGCCAGCAGTGACGCAGGGATAGTTCCTAGCACAGATACGCAGTATTTT
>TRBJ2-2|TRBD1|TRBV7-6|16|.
CASSSWTGANTGELFF
TGTGCCAGCAGCTCTTGGACAGGGGCGAACACCGGGGAGCTGTTTTTT
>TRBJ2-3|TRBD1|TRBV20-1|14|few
CSARPGQGSDTQYF
TGCAGTGCTAGACCGGGACAGGGATCCGATACGCAGTATTTT
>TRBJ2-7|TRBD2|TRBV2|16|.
CATRGSGRASVNEQYF
TGTGCCACCCGGGGTAGCGGGAGGGCCTCTGTAAACGAGCAGTACTTC
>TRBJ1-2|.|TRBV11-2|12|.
CASSLVSVHHTF
TGTGCCAGCAGCTTAGTATCGGTTCACCACACCTTC
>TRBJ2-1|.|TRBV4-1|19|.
CASSQVGGSWRDSYNEQFF
TGCGCCAGCAGCCAAGTGGGGGGTTCATGGCGGGACTCCTACAATGAGCAGTTCTTC
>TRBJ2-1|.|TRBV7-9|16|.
CASSHLTRGSYNEQFF
TGTGCCAGCAGCCATCTCACACGGGGGTCCTACAATGAGCAGTTCTTC